The 29 T cell receptor beta chains presented below share a single source sample, sequenced in a study of regulatory T cells in long-lasting Graves disease. TCR beta libraries were built with iRepertoire HTBI primers and Arm-PCR of CDR3 regions. TCRdb re-called the multiplex PCR reads with MiXCR, one entry per CDR3 protein. The sample lists roughly 400,000 distinct CDR3 sequences, under 25% seen once, with roughly an eighth in the top ten. Time point denoted: persistent/refractory GD, antithyroid drugs over 5 years with positive TRAb. Extracted PBMC RNA gave rise to the TCR library. The sample consisted of peripheral blood mononuclear cells (PBMCs), taken when the disease was refractory, from a patient treated with antithyroid drugs. These receptors originate from a female donor with Graves disease.

Comments on this clonotype: The junction shows a germline mismatch at one end, possibly a read error. This sequence joins TRBV30 and TRBJ1-2; D call uncertain. Germline V gene data show CDR1 as GTSNPN and CDR2 as SVGIG (reference sequence). This CDR3 has 13 amino acids. The CDR3 spells CAWLPFPNCGYTF. CDR3 coding DNA: TGTGCCTGGCTACCTTTTCCCAACTGTGGCTACACCTTC.

This clonotype was seen at least ten times. At one boundary the junction diverges from the germline segment, which might be a read error. This chain links TRBV5-1 with TRBJ2-7, with 11 positions matching TRBD2. Germline CDR1 SGHRS, CDR2 YFSETQ. The CDR3 has 15 amino acids. CDR3 sequence reads: CASSLGLAGSYEQYF. The CDR3 DNA is TGTGCCAGCAGCTTAGGACTAGCGGGCTCCTACGAGCAGTACTTC. Complete variable domain (other parts from reference TRBV5-1 and TRBJ2-7): KAGVTQTPRYLIKTRGQQVTLSCSPISGHRSVSWYQQTPGQGLQFLFEYFSETQRNKGNFPGRFSGRQFSNSRSEMNVSTLELGDSALYLCASSLGLAGSYEQYFGPGTRLTVT.

To note about this clonotype: At one of its ends the junction is not consistent with the germline gene, which may arise from a read error. The chain couples TRBV27 to TRBJ2-5; D gene ambiguous. Germline assignment: CDR1 MNHEY and CDR2 SMNVEV (reference sequence). This CDR3 has 14 residues. In DNA, the CDR3 is TGTGCCAGCTCACCAAATGTTGGAAAAGAGACCCATTACTTC. Translated, it gives CASSPNVGKETHYF.

This clonotype has ten or more counts. V usage is TRBV20-1 and J usage is TRBJ2-5; D unclear. The germline CDR1 and CDR2 sequences are DFQATT and SNEGSKA (reference sequence). The V and J ends lost 0 bases and 4 bases respectively, with 3 bases between them. This CDR3 is 11 amino acids long. The CDR3: CSAREGETQYF. The CDR3 DNA reads TGCAGTGCTAGAGAAGGAGAGACCCAGTACTTC.

This rearrangement joins TRBV4-1 to TRBJ1-5; D is possibly TRBD1 (5 bases). Germline CDR1 MGHRA, CDR2 YSYEKL. V lost 2 bases and J 4 bases, leaving 18 bases between the germline ends. CDR3 length: 17 amino acids. CDR3 sequence (DNA): TGCGCCAGCAGCCAACGGTTTACTCAGGGTATTAATCAGCCCCAGCATTTT. As protein: CASSQRFTQGINQPQHF.

With respect to this clonotype: A read error may be the cause here, since a much bigger clone is one base away. This chain joins TRBV13 and TRBJ2-2; no clear D gene. The germline V gene has CDR1 PRHDT and CDR2 FYEKMQ (reference sequence). The CDR3 sequence is 17 residues long. In DNA, the CDR3 is TGTACCAGCAGCTTAGCTCTCTGGCCCGCGAACACCGGGGAGCTGTTTTTT. Its protein is CTSSLALWPANTGELFF.

The table lists this clonotype with a few counts. The chain couples TRBV29-1 to TRBJ2-2, with D tentatively TRBD1 or TRBD2 (5 bases each). CDR1 is SQVTM, CDR2 ANQGSEA, per germline. The V gene lost 1 base and the J gene lost 4 bases, with 16 bases spanning the gap. This CDR3 has 16 amino acids. CDR3 in DNA: TGCAGCGTTGAAGTTTGGACATCGGGGCGCACCGGGGAGCTGTTTTTT. It is translated as CSVEVWTSGRTGELFF.

The chain carries TRBV11-3 and TRBJ2-2, with 9 bases aligning to TRBD2. J lost 5 bases, V lost 5 bases, and 9 bases had no gene match. This CDR3 region has 16 residues. Per germline, CDR1 SGHNT and CDR2 YENEEA. The CDR3 spells CASSPKLAGRTGELFF. As DNA, the CDR3 is TGTGCCAGCAGCCCCAAACTAGCGGGTCGGACCGGGGAGCTGTTTTTT.

The V gene is TRBV27, the J gene TRBJ2-7; 10 bases agree with TRBD2. There are 17 residues in the CDR3. V lost 1 base, J lost 3 bases, and 9 bases stayed unmatched. CDR1 and CDR2 (germline): MNHEY, SMNVEV (reference sequence). CDR3 loop: CASSLWGPSGRDYEQYF. The CDR3 nucleotides are TGTGCCAGCAGTTTATGGGGACCCAGCGGGAGGGACTACGAGCAGTACTTC.

Ten or more counts support this clonotype. As DNA, the CDR3 is TGTGCCAGCAGCCAAGACGGACAGCCCTATAATTCACCCCTCCACTTT. It codes for CASSQDGQPYNSPLHF. The rearrangement uses TRBV3-1 and TRBJ1-6, with a possible D match to TRBD1 (6 bases). V was pared by 0 bases and J by 2 bases, with 8 bases between. From germline, CDR1 is LGHDT and CDR2 YNNKEL (reference sequence). CDR3 length: 16 amino acids.

The V gene is TRBV12-3 or TRBV12-4, the J gene TRBJ1-5; the D gene is possibly TRBD1 (5 bases). The CDR3 is made up of 16 amino acids. Trimming removed 6 bases from V and 0 bases from J, with 15 bases in between. CDR3 sequence reads: CASSLARGGSNQPQHF. CDR3 coding DNA: TGTGCCAGCAGCTTGGCCCGGGGGGGTAGCAATCAGCCCCAGCATTTT.

In this sample, this clonotype turned up a few times. This sequence joins TRBV29-1 and TRBJ1-1, with D possibly TRBD1 on 5 matching bases. Germline CDR1 reads SQVTM; CDR2 reads ANQGSEA. V was clipped by 6 bases and J by 3 bases, with 8 bases between them. CDR3 length equals 11 residues. CDR3 bases: TGCAGCGTGACAGATGACACTGAAGCTTTCTTT. Amino acid sequence: CSVTDDTEAFF.

Only a few counts were recorded for this clonotype. This sequence joins TRBV7-9 and TRBJ2-1, with 9 bases identical to TRBD2. This CDR3 contains 18 residues. Germline V gene data show CDR1 as SEHNR and CDR2 as FQNEAQ (reference sequence). V shed 5 bases, J shed 2 bases, and the junction held 13 bases outside the gene matches. CDR3 region: CASSRSVLGGRAYNEQFF. In DNA, the CDR3 is TGTGCCAGCAGCCGCAGCGTTTTGGGCGGGAGGGCCTACAATGAGCAGTTCTTC.

The table lists this clonotype with many counts. V and J are TRBV6-1 and TRBJ2-2; the D gene is possibly TRBD1 (5 bases). CDR1 is MNHNS and CDR2 is SASEGT in the germline V gene. This CDR3 region has 17 residues. V was shortened by 4 bases and J by 4 bases, with 19 bases between the two germline ends. The CDR3 nucleotides read TGTGCCAGCAGTGGGACCTCAGGGCCGGGTGTCACCGGGGAGCTGTTTTTT. Translation gives CASSGTSGPGVTGELFF.

V gene TRBV25-1 combines with J gene TRBJ1-2; TRBD1 matches at 10 bases. CDR3 length equals 14 residues. The V gene's germline CDR1 is MGHDK and CDR2 SYGVNS. V trimming: 5 bases; J trimming: 6 bases; junction bases outside the gene matches: 6. CDR3 nucleotides: TGTGCCAGCAGTACGGACAGGGGGTTTAATGGCTACACCTTC. It yields the protein CASSTDRGFNGYTF.

This clonotype has just a few counts. This sequence joins TRBV14 and TRBJ2-7; D is perhaps TRBD1 or TRBD2 (6 bases each). V lost 5 bases and J 2 bases, leaving 13 bases between the germline ends. This CDR3 is built from 14 residues. Germline V gene sequence: CDR1 SGHDN, CDR2 FVKESK. The CDR3 region is CASSEGGLTYEQYF. In nucleotides, the CDR3 is TGTGCCAGCAGCGAGGGGGGTTTAACCTACGAGCAGTACTTC. The full variable domain, in which reference TRBV14 and TRBJ2-7 provide the parts outside the CDR3, is EAGVTQFPSHSVIEKGQTVTLRCDPISGHDNLYWYRRVMGKEIKFLLHFVKESKQDESGMPNNRFLAERTGGTYSTLKVQPAELEDSGVYFCASSEGGLTYEQYFGPGTRLTVT.

This clonotype was seen repeatedly, ten times or more. The chain joins TRBV7-2 to TRBJ2-7, with 9 bases identical to TRBD1. With 6 bases clipped from V and 3 bases from J, the junction kept 3 bases outside the gene matches. The V gene's germline CDR1 is SGHTA and CDR2 FQGNSA. The CDR3 runs to 13 residues. CDR3 region: CASSRTGDYEQYF. For the CDR3, the DNA is TGTGCCAGCAGTAGGACAGGGGACTACGAGCAGTACTTC.

The sample holds many counts of this clonotype. The chain carries TRBV25-1 and TRBJ1-4, with D possibly being TRBD1 (6 bases). This CDR3 comprises 14 residues. Germline V gene lookup returns CDR1 MGHDK and CDR2 SYGVNS. V was shortened by 2 bases and J by 7 bases, with 11 bases between the two germline ends. The CDR3 loop is CASSEGAGVEKLFF. DNA of the CDR3: TGTGCCAGCAGTGAAGGGGCAGGGGTTGAAAAACTGTTTTTT.

This clonotype was recorded a few times. The chain uses TRBV5-5 and TRBJ1-1; 9 bases are a match to TRBD1. V trimming: 4 bases; J trimming: 9 bases; junction bases outside the gene matches: 7. The CDR3 length is 13 residues. Germline loops: CDR1 SGHKS, CDR2 YYEKEE (reference sequence). CDR3 bases: TGTGCCAGCAGCGGGGGAAACAGGGGGCAAGCTTTCTTT. This encodes CASSGGNRGQAFF.

This CDR3 is CASRAGTSGTTYEQYF. Here the CDR3 DNA reads TGCGCCAGCAGGGCCGGGACTAGCGGGACCACCTACGAGCAGTACTTC. V is TRBV5-1 and J is TRBJ2-7; 13 bases are shared with TRBD2. J lost 2 bases, V lost 5 bases, and 7 bases had no gene match. Germline lookup yields CDR1 SGHRS and CDR2 YFSETQ. This CDR3 contains 16 residues.

The table lists this clonotype with many counts. The chain links TRBV10-3 to TRBJ2-5; TRBD1 aligns across 7 bases. The germline V gene encodes CDR1 ENHRY and CDR2 SYGVKD. The CDR3 length is 14 residues. V lost 6 bases and J lost 5; bases outside the gene matches: 9. The CDR3 DNA sequence: TGTGCCATCAGCGGACGACAGGGTGCGGAGACCCAGTACTTC. Translating gives CAISGRQGAETQYF.

This clonotype was counted at least ten times. V usage is TRBV28 and J usage is TRBJ2-2; D is perhaps TRBD1 (5 bases). Germline CDR1 MDHEN, CDR2 SYDVKM. V lost 11 bases, J lost 4 bases, and 17 bases lay in between. The CDR3 contains 14 residues. CDR3 nucleotide sequence: TGTGCCCCCCGTGGAGACAGCCTCACCGGGGAGCTGTTTTTT. Its translation is CAPRGDSLTGELFF.

The chain uses TRBV29-1 and TRBJ1-1; D is unclear. The CDR3 extends over 14 amino acids. The V and J ends lost 6 bases and 0 bases respectively, with 14 bases between them. The germline CDR1 and CDR2 sequences are SQVTM and ANQGSEA. The CDR3 loop is CSVRTPGMNTEAFF. DNA for the CDR3: TGCAGCGTACGGACTCCCGGTATGAACACTGAAGCTTTCTTT.

This clonotype was counted at least ten times. The CDR3 DNA sequence: TGTGCCACCAGCAGAGATTCCGACGTGGGGTTAGAGACCCAGTACTTC. Residues: CATSRDSDVGLETQYF. This sequence joins TRBV15 and TRBJ2-5; no clear D. The CDR3 sequence is 16 residues long. In germline, CDR1 is LNHNV, CDR2 YYDKDF (reference sequence). Trimming shortened V by 0 bases and J by 4 bases, and 15 bases separated the two germline ends. Full variable domain (rest looked up from reference TRBV15 and TRBJ2-5): DAMVIQNPRYQVTQFGKPVTLSCSQTLNHNVMYWYQQKSSQAPKLLFHYYDKDFNNEADTPDNFQSRRPNTSFCFLDIRSPGLGDTAMYLCATSRDSDVGLETQYFGPGTRLLVL.

This clonotype showed up just a few times. One junction end disagrees with the germline gene, perhaps due to a read error. The chain is built from TRBV27 and TRBJ2-7; no firm D call. In germline, CDR1 is MNHEY, CDR2 SMNVEV (reference sequence). This CDR3 spans 13 amino acids. CDR3 loop: CASSWAHSSEQYF. CDR3 coding DNA: TGTGCCAGCAGTTGGGCTCATTCCTCCGAGCAGTACTTC.

This clonotype was detected a few times. The chain recombines TRBV29-1 with TRBJ1-2; D call uncertain. This CDR3 spans 12 amino acids. Trimming pared 8 bases from V and 1 base from J, leaving 11 bases between. In germline, CDR1 is SQVTM, CDR2 ANQGSEA. The CDR3 reads CSSVLSNYGYTF. CDR3 coding DNA: TGCAGCTCCGTGCTTAGTAACTATGGCTACACCTTC. Using reference TRBV29-1 and TRBJ1-2 for the parts outside the CDR3, the full variable domain is SAVISQKPSRDICQRGTSLTIQCQVDSQVTMMFWYRQQPGQSLTLIATANQGSEATYESGFVIDKFPISRPNLTFSTLTVSNMSPEDSSIYLCSSVLSNYGYTFGSGTRLTVV.

There are many counts of this clonotype. The chain joins TRBV11-1 to TRBJ2-7; D is possibly TRBD1 (5 bases). Germline V gene lookup returns CDR1 SGHAT and CDR2 FQDESV (reference sequence). Trimming left V 6 bases short and J 5 bases short, with 14 bases between. This CDR3 comprises 13 residues. CDR3 amino acids: CASSSRQTDEQYF. CDR3 sequence (DNA): TGTGCCAGCAGTTCGAGACAGACGGACGAGCAGTACTTC.

This clonotype was counted only a few times. The chain recombines TRBV30 with TRBJ1-4; unclear D gene. The CDR3 loop spans 15 amino acids. V shed 0 bases and J shed 6 bases, with 14 bases lying between them. Germline values: CDR1 GTSNPN, CDR2 SVGIG (reference sequence). The CDR3 protein is CAWSVLQRKDEKLFF. CDR3 bases: TGTGCCTGGAGTGTACTCCAGCGAAAGGATGAAAAACTGTTTTTT. The full variable domain, its missing parts supplied by reference TRBV30 and TRBJ1-4, is SQTIHQWPATLVQPVGSPLSLECTVEGTSNPNLYWYRQAAGRGLQLLFYSVGIGQISSEVPQNLSASRPQDRQFILSSKKLLLSDSGFYLCAWSVLQRKDEKLFFGSGTQLSVL.

This clonotype was seen more than once but under ten times. The V gene is TRBV2, the J gene TRBJ2-1; D is unclear. V shed 4 bases and J shed 6 bases, with 16 bases lying between them. The germline V gene has CDR1 SNHLY and CDR2 FYNNEI. CDR3 length: 15 residues. CDR3 protein: CASSGTNLSVNEQFF. CDR3 coding DNA: TGTGCCAGCAGTGGGACCAACCTTTCGGTCAATGAGCAGTTCTTC.